This paragraph covers one TCR beta chain sequence. This sample stems from a study of OX40 agonist ivuxolimab in advanced cancers. Profiling relied on immunoSEQ multiplex PCR, and the TCRdb table lists in-frame clones only, not all of them. The sample contains 77,000 or so clones, 90% of which appear only once. CDR1 MNHEY and CDR2 SMNVEV come from the germline V gene (reference sequence). With 6 bases clipped from V and 1 base from J, the junction kept 6 bases outside the gene matches. CDR3 length equals 17 residues. This chain links TRBV27 with TRBJ2-6; 10 nucleotides agree with TRBD2. The receptor's source is an adult with an advanced solid tumor such as melanoma, head and neck, liver or kidney cancer. The specimen comprised CD4+ or CD8+ T cells sorted from blood, sampled in a trial of the OX40 agonist ivuxolimab. The chain's CDR3 is CASRRSGGISGANVLTF. CDR3 nucleotide sequence: TGTGCCAGCAGACGTAGCGGGGGGATATCTGGGGCCAACGTCCTGACTTTC.